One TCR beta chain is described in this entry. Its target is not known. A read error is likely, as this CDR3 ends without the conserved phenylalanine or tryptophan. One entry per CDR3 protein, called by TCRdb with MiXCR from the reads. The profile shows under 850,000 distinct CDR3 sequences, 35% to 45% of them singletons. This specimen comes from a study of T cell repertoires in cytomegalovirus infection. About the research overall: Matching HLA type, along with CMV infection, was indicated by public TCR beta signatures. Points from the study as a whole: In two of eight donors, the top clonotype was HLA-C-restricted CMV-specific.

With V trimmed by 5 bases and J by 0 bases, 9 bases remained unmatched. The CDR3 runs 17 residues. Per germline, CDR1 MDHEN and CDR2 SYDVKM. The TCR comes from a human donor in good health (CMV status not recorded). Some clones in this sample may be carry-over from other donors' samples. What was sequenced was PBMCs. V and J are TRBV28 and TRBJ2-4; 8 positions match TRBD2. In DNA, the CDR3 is TGTGCCAGCAGTCCCACTAGCGGAGATGTAGCCAAAAACATTCAGTACTTA. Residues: CASSPTSGDVAKNIQYL.